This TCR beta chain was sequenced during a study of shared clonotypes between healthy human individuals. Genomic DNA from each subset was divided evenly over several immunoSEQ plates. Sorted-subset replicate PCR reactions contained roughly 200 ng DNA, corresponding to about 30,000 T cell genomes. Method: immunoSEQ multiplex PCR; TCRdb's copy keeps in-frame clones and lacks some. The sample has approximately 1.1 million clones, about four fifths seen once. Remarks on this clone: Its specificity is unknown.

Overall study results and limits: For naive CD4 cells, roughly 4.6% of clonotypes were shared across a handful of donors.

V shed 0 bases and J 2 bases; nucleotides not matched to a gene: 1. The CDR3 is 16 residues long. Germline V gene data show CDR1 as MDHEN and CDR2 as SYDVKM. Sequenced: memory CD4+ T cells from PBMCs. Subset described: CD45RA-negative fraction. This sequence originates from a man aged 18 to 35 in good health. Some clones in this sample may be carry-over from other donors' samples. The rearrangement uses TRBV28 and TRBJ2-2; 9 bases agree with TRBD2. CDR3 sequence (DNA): TGTGCCAGCAGTTTATGGCGGGAGGGCAACACCGGGGAGCTGTTTTTT. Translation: CASSLWREGNTGELFF.